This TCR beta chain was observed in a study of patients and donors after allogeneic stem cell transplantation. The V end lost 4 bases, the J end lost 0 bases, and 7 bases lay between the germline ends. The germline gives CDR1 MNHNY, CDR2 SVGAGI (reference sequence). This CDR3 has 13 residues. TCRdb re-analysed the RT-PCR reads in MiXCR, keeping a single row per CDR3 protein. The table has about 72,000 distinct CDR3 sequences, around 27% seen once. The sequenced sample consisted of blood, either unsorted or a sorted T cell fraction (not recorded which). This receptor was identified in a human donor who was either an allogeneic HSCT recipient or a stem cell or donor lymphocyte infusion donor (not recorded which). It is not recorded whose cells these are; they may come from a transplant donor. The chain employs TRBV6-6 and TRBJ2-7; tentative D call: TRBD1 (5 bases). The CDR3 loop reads CASSLGVSYEQYF. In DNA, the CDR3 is TGTGCCAGCAGTTTAGGGGTCTCCTACGAGCAGTACTTC.